This paragraph reports one T cell receptor (beta chain). Its specificity is unknown. Measured with immunoSEQ multiplex PCR; TCRdb has only the in-frame clones, and not every one. The sample contains some 15,000 clones, about 86% of which appear only once. Patients all relapsed after autologous stem cell transplantation, and there was variation in brentuximab vedotin exposure. This specimen belongs to a study of PD-1 blockade in classical Hodgkin lymphoma. Whole-study results and caveats: Patients who responded completely had about the same baseline diversity as newly diagnosed patients. Significantly greater TCR diversity emerged by C4D1 in CD4+ cells but not CD8+ cells.

V was cut by 3 bases and J by 3 bases, with 11 bases left in between. Looked up from germline, CDR1 is SNHLY and CDR2 is FYNNEI. The CDR3 has 14 residues. The sequence came from a human donor with classical Hodgkin lymphoma. The sample in question was peripheral blood mononuclear cells (PBMCs), obtained before the second cycle of nivolumab. V is TRBV2 and J is TRBJ2-5; D gene unclear. The CDR3 DNA is TGTGCCAGCAGTGACTCGCAGGCTGAAGAGACCCAGTACTTC. Amino acid sequence: CASSDSQAEETQYF.